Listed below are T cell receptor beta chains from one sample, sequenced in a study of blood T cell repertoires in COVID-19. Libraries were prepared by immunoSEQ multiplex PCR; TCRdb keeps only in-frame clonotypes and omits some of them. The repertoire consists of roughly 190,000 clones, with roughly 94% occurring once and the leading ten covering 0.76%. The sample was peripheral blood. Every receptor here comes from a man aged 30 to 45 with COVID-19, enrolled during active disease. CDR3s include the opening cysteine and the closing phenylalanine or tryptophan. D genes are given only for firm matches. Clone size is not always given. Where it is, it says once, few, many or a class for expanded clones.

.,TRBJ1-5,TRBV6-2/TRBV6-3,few,CASSYSLGGGRNQPQHF,TGTGCCAGCAGTTACTCCCTGGGGGGAGGGAGGAATCAGCCCCAGCATTTT
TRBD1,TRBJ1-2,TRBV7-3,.,CASGNPTGAGYGYTF,TGTGCCAGCGGAAATCCGACAGGGGCGGGCTATGGCTACACCTTC
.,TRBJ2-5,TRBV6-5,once,CASSYSATGSQETQYF,TGTGCCAGCAGTTACTCGGCAACAGGGTCCCAAGAGACCCAGTACTTC
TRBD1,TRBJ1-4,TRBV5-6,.,CASGDRGREKLFF,TGTGCCAGCGGGGACAGGGGGCGGGAAAAACTGTTTTTT
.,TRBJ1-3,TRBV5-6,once,CASSLDLSGNTIYF,TGTGCCAGCAGCTTGGATCTCTCTGGAAACACCATATATTTT
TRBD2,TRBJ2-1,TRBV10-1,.,CASSEYGRGVANEQFF,TGCGCCAGCAGTGAGTACGGCCGGGGGGTCGCCAATGAGCAGTTCTTC
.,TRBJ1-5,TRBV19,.,CASSVNGRQPQHF,TGTGCCAGTAGTGTCAACGGTCGGCAGCCCCAGCATTTT
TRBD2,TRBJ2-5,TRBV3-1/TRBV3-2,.,CASSQDRGSGGASQETQYF,TGTGCCAGCAGCCAAGATAGGGGTAGCGGGGGGGCCTCTCAAGAGACCCAGTACTTC
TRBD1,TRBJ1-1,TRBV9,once,CASSVGGRGVTEAFF,TGTGCCAGCAGCGTAGGGGGCAGGGGGGTAACTGAAGCTTTCTTT
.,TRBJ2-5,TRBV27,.,CASSLNAPGHQYF,TGTGCCAGCAGTTTAAACGCACCGGGACACCAGTACTTC
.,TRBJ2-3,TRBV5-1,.,CASSQGGGADTQYF,TGCGCCAGCAGCCAAGGGGGGGGTGCAGATACGCAGTATTTT
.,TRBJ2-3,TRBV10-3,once,CAISPSIFTDTQYF,TGTGCCATCAGCCCTAGTATTTTTACAGATACGCAGTATTTT
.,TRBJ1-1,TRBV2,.,CASSEALAVEAFF,TGTGCCAGCAGTGAAGCTTTGGCAGTTGAAGCTTTCTTT
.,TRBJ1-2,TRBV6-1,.,CASSEGTYPHGYTF,TGTGCCAGCAGTGAAGGAACTTACCCCCATGGCTACACCTTC
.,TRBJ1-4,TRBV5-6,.,CASSRRGSNEKLFF,TGTGCCAGCAGTAGGAGGGGCTCTAATGAAAAACTGTTTTTT
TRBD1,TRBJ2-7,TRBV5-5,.,CASSLLQGAREQYF,TGTGCCAGCAGCTTGTTACAGGGGGCTCGCGAGCAGTACTTC
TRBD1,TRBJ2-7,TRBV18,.,CASSPGFTGAIPVGEQYF,TGTGCCAGCTCACCCGGCTTTACAGGGGCAATCCCTGTGGGGGAGCAGTACTTC
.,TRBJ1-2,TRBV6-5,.,CASSLQGPGSGYTF,TGTGCCAGCAGTCTCCAGGGGCCCGGTAGTGGCTACACCTTC
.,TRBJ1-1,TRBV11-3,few,CASSLHGKVTEAFF,TGTGCCAGCAGCTTACACGGGAAAGTAACTGAAGCTTTCTTT
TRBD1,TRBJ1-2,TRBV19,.,CASSRDRGTDYGYTF,TGTGCCAGTAGCCGGGACAGGGGGACGGACTATGGCTACACCTTC
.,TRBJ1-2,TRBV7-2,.,CASSLARTDGYTF,TGTGCCAGCAGCTTAGCCCGGACAGATGGCTACACCTTC
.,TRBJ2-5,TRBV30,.,CAYLLNSETQYF,TGTGCCTATTTACTCAACTCGGAGACCCAGTACTTC
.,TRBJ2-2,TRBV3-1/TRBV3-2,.,CASSQIRSSVVGELFF,TGTGCCAGCAGCCAGATACGATCCAGTGTGGTCGGGGAGCTGTTTTTT
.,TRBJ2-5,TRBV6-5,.,CASSYTGQGIEETQYF,TGTGCCAGCAGTTATACAGGGCAGGGCATCGAAGAGACCCAGTACTTC
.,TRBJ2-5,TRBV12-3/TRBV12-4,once,CASSSQGETQYF,TGTGCCAGCAGTTCCCAGGGGGAGACCCAGTACTTC
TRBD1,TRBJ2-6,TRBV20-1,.,CSASRTGLSSGANVLTF,TGCAGTGCTAGTAGGACAGGGTTAAGCTCTGGGGCCAACGTCCTGACTTTC